The sequence of this T cell receptor (beta chain) was determined in a study of Ad26.COV2.S vaccination and SARS-CoV-2 variants. About the research overall: The study gave Ad26.COV2.S intramuscularly, once or twice 56 days apart.

CDR1 is SGHAT, CDR2 FQDESV, per germline (reference sequence). The CDR3 is 13 residues long. The V end lost 2 bases, the J end lost 4 bases, and 8 bases lay between the germline ends. The count of this clone is one. Its antigen is still unknown. Treatment indicated: some 20 received Ad26.COV2.S at low or high dose, single or two shots; about five received placebo; per-sample allocation not given. On day 63 after the first injection, vaccine and placebo recipients gave samples. Whole-study findings and limits: Reported post-vaccination CD8+ and CD4+ T cell responses to spike showed substantial breadth. People given the vaccine had a wider spike-specific TCR breadth than placebo recipients did. Vaccine and placebo groups showed comparable non-spike TCR breadth.

Generated by immunoSEQ multiplex PCR, the TCRdb table keeps only in-frame clones and is missing some. The data show hundreds of thousands of clones, with about 90% seen just once and nearly 1.5% held by the top ten. The TCR sequence derives from a person between 18 and 65 years old who received the Ad26.COV2.S COVID-19 vaccine or a placebo. This sample comprised peripheral blood, obtained in a trial of Ad26.COV2.S vaccine versus placebo. This chain connects TRBV11-1 to TRBJ1-1; D is unclear. The CDR3 protein is CASSLTVLTEAFF. The CDR3 nucleotides are TGTGCCAGCAGCTTAACGGTGCTCACTGAAGCTTTCTTT. Full variable domain (remainder filled in from reference TRBV11-1 and TRBJ1-1): EAEVAQSPRYKITEKSQAVAFWCDPISGHATLYWYRQILGQGPELLVQFQDESVVDDSQLPKDRFSAERLKGVDSTLKIQPAELGDSAMYLCASSLTVLTEAFFGQGTRLTVV.